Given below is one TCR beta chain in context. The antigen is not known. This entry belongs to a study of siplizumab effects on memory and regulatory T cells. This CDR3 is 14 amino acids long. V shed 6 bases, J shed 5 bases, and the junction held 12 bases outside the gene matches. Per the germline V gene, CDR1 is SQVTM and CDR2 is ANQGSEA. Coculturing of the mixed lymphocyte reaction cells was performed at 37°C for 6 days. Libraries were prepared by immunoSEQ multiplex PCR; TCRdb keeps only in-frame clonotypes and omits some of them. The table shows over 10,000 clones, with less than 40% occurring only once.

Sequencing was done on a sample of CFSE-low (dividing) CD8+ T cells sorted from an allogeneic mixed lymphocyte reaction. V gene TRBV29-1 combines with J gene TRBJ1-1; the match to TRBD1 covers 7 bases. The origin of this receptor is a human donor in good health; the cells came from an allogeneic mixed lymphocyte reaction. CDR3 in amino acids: CSVTGLDFSTEAFF. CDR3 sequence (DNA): TGCAGCGTGACAGGGCTAGACTTTAGTACTGAAGCTTTCTTT.